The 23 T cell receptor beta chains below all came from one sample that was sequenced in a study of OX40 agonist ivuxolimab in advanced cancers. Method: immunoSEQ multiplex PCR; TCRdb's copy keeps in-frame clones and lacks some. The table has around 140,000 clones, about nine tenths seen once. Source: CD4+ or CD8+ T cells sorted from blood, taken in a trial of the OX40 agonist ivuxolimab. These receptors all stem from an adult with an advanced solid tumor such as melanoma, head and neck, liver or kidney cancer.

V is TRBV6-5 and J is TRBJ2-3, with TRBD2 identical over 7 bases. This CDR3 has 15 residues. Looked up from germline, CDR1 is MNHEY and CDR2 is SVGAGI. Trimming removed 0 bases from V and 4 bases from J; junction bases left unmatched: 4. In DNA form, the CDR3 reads TGTGCCAGCAGTTACTCGGGAGGGAGGGCAGATACGCAGTATTTT. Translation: CASSYSGGRADTQYF.

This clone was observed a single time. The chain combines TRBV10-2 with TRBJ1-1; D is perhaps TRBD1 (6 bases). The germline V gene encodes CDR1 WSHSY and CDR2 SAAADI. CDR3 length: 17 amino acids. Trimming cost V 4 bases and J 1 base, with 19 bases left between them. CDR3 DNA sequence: TGCGCCAGCAGTGTCGGGTGGGGGGGCCGGAGGAACACTGAAGCTTTCTTT. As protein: CASSVGWGGRRNTEAFF.

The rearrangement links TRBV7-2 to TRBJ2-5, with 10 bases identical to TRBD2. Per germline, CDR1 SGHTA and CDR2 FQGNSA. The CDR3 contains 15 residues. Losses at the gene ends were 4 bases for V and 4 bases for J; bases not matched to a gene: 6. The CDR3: CASSSGLAVIETQYF. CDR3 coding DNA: TGTGCCAGCAGCTCCGGACTAGCGGTCATAGAGACCCAGTACTTC.

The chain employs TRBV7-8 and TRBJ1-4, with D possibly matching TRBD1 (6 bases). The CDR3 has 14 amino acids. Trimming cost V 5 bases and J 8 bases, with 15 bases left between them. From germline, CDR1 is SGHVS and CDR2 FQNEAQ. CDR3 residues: CASSISGVREKLFF. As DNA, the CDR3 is TGTGCCAGCAGCATATCAGGGGTGAGAGAAAAACTGTTTTTT.

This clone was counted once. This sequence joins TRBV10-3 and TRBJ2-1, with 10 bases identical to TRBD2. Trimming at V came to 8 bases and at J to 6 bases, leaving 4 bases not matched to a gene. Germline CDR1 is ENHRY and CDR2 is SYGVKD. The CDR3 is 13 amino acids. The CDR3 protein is CAILLAGPNEQFF. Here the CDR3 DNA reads TGTGCCATCCTACTAGCGGGGCCCAATGAGCAGTTCTTC.

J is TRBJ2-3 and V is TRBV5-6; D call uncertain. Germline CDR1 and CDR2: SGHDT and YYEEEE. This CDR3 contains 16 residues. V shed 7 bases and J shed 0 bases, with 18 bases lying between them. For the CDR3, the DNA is TGTGCCAGCCTCAGCTTGGAAGCCCTTAGCACAGATACGCAGTATTTT. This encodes CASLSLEALSTDTQYF.

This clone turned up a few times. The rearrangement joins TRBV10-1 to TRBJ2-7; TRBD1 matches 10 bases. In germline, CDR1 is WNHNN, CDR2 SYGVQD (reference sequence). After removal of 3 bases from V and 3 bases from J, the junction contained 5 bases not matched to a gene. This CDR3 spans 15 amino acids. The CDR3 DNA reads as TGCGCCAGCAGTGACTTCGACAGGGGGCTCTACGAGCAGTACTTC. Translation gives CASSDFDRGLYEQYF.

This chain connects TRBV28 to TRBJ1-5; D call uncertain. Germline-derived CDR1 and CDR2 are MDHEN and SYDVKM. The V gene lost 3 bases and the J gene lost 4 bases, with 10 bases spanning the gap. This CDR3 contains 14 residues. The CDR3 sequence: CASSFNPLNQPQHF. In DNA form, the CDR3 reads TGTGCCAGCAGTTTTAACCCACTAAATCAGCCCCAGCATTTT.

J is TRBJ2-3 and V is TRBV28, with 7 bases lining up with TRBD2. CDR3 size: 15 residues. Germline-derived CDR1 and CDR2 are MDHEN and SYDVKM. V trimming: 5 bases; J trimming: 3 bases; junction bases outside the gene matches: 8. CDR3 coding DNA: TGTGCCAGCAGTCTCCTAGCGGAGGGGACAGATACGCAGTATTTT. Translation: CASSLLAEGTDTQYF.

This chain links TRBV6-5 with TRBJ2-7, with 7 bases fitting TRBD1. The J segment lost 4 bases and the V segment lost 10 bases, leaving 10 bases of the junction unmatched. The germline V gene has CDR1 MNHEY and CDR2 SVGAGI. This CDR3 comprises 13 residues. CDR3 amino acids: CATTRQGVYEQYF. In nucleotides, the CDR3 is TGTGCCACCACTAGACAGGGAGTGTACGAGCAGTACTTC.

Here the CDR3 reads CASSAGPGQGPSGYTF. The CDR3 nucleotides are TGTGCCAGCAGTGCTGGACCGGGACAGGGGCCCTCTGGCTACACCTTC. The gene calls are TRBV6-1 and TRBJ1-2; TRBD1 aligns across 10 bases. V dropped 4 bases and J dropped 7; count of bases not matched to a gene: 12. The CDR3 totals 16 residues. Germline CDR1 is MNHNS and CDR2 is SASEGT.

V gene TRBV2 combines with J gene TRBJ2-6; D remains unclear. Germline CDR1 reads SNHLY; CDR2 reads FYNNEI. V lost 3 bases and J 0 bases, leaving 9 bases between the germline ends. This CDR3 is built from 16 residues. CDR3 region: CASSDQQVSGANVLTF. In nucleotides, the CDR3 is TGTGCCAGCAGTGACCAGCAGGTCTCTGGGGCCAACGTCCTGACTTTC.

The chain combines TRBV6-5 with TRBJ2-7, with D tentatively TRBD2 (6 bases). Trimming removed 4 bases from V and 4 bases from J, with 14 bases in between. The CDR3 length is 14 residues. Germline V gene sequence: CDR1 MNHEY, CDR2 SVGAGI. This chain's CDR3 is CASSFGSSGYEQYF. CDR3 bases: TGTGCCAGCAGTTTCGGGTCGAGCGGGTACGAGCAGTACTTC.

CDR3 coding DNA: TGTGCCAGCAGTTACTATCGAGGGGCCACAGATACGCAGTATTTT. As protein: CASSYYRGATDTQYF. The V call is TRBV6-5, the J call TRBJ2-3, with D possibly called TRBD1 or TRBD2 (5 bases each). The V end lost 1 base, the J end lost 2 bases, and 10 bases lay between the germline ends. The germline V gene encodes CDR1 MNHEY and CDR2 SVGAGI. This CDR3 spans 15 amino acids.

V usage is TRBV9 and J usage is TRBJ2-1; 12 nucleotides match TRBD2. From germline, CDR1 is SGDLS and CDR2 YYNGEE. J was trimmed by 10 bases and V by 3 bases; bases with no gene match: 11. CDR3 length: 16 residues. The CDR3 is CASSGTGLAGPGEQFF. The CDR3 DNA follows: TGTGCCAGCAGCGGGACGGGACTAGCGGGTCCGGGAGAGCAGTTCTTC. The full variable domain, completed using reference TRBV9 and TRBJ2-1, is DSGVTQTPKHLITATGQRVTLRCSPRSGDLSVYWYQQSLDQGLQFLIQYYNGEERAKGNILERFSAQQFPDLHSELNLSSLELGDSALYFCASSGTGLAGPGEQFFGPGTRLTVL.

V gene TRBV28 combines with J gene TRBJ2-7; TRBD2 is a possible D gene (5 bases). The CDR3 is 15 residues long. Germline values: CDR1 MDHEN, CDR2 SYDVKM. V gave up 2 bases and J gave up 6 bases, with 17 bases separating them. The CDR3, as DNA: TGTGCCAGCAGTTTAGTGGCGGCTGGGAGCGGCGAGCAGTACTTC. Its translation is CASSLVAAGSGEQYF.

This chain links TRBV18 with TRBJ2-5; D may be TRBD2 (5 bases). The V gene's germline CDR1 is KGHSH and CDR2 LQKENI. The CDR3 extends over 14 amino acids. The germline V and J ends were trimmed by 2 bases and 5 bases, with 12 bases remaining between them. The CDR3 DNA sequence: TGTGCCAGCTCACCAGGGAGTCAGGAGGAGACCCAGTACTTC. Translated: CASSPGSQEETQYF.

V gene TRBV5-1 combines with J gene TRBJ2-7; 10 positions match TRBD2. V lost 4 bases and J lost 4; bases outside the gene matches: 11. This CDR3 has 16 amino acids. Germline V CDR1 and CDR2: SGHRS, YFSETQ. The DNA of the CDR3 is TGCGCCAGCAGCGCCTCTCTAGCGGGAGAGTGGTACGAGCAGTACTTC. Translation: CASSASLAGEWYEQYF.

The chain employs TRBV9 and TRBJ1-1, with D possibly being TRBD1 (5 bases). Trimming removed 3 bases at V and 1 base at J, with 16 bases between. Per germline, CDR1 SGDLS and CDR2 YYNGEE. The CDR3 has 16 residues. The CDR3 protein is CASSGRGPFGNTEAFF. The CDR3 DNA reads TGTGCCAGCAGCGGAAGGGGACCCTTCGGGAACACTGAAGCTTTCTTT.

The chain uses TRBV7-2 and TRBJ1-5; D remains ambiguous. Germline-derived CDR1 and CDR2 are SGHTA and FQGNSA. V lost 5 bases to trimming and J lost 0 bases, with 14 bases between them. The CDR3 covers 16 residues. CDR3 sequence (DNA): TGTGCCAGCAGCCCCAGCCGGTTCAATAGCAATCAGCCCCAGCATTTT. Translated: CASSPSRFNSNQPQHF.

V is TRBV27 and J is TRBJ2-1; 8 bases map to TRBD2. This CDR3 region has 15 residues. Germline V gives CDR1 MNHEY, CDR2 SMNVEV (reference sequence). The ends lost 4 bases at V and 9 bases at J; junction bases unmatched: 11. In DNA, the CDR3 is TGTGCCAGCAGTTCGTGGGGAGCGGGAGATAGTGAGCAGTTCTTC. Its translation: CASSSWGAGDSEQFF.

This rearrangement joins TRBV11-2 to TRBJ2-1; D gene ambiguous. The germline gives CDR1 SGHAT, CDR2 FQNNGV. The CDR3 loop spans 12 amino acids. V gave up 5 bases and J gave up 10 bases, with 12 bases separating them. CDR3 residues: CASSPAVYEQFF. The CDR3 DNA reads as TGTGCCAGCAGCCCCGCCGTATACGAGCAGTTCTTC.

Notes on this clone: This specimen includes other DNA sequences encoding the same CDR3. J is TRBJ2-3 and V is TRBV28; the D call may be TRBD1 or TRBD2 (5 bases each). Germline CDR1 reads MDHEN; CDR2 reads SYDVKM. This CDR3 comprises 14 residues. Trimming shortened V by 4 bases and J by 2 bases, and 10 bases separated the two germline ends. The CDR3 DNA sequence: TGTGCCAGCAGTTCCGGGACGCCCACAGATACGCAGTATTTT. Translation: CASSSGTPTDTQYF.